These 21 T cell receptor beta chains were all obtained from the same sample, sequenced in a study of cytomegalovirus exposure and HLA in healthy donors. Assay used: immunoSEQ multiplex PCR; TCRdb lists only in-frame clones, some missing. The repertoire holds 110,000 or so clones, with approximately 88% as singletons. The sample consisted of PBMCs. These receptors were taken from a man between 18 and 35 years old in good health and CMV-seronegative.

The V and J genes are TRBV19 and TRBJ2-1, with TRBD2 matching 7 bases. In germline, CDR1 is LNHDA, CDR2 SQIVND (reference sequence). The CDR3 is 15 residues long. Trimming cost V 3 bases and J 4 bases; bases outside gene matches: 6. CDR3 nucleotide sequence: TGTGCCAGTAGTATTGGGAGGGCCCCGTACAATGAGCAGTTCTTC. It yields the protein CASSIGRAPYNEQFF. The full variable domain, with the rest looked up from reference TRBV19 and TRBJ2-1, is DGGITQSPKYLFRKEGQNVTLSCEQNLNHDAMYWYRQDPGQGLRLIYYSQIVNDFQKGDIAEGYSVSREKKESFPLTVTSAQKNPTAFYLCASSIGRAPYNEQFFGPGTRLTVL.

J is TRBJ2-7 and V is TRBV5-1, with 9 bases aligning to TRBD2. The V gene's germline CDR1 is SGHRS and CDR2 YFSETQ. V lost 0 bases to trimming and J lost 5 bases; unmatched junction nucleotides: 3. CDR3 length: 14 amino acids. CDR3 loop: CASSLVAGDDEQYF. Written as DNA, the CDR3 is TGCGCCAGCAGCTTGGTAGCGGGAGACGACGAGCAGTACTTC.

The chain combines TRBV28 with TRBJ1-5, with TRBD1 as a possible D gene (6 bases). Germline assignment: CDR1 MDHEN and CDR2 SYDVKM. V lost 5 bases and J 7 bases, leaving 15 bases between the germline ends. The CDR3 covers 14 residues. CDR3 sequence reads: CASSTPGGPQPQHF. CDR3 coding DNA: TGTGCCAGCAGTACCCCCGGGGGGCCGCAGCCCCAGCATTTT.

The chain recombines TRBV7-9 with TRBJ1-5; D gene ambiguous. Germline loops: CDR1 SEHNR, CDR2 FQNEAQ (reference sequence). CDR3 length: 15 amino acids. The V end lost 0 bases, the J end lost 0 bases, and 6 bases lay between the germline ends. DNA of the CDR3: TGTGCCAGCAGCTTAGCGGAGACTAGCAATCAGCCCCAGCATTTT. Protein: CASSLAETSNQPQHF.

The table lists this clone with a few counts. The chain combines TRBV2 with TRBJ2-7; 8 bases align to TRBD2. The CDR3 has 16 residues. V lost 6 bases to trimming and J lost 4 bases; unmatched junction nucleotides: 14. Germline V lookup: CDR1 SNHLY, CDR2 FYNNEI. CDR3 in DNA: TGTGCCAGCAGCGACCCAACGACTAGCGCAACATACGAGCAGTACTTC. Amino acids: CASSDPTTSATYEQYF.

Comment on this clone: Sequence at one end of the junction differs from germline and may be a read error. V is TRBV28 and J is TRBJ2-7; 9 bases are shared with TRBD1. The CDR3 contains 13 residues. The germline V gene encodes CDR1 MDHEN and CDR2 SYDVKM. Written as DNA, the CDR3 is TGTGGCAGCAGGCGACAGGGGGACTACGAGCAGTACTTC. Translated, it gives CGSRRQGDYEQYF.

CDR3 sequence: CASSLIGSGWSSPLHF. CDR3 in DNA: TGTGCCAGCAGCTTAATAGGTAGTGGATGGAGTTCACCCCTCCACTTT. V gene TRBV7-9 combines with J gene TRBJ1-6; D not resolved. The CDR3 runs 16 residues. Trimming pared 2 bases from V and 9 bases from J, leaving 17 bases between. Per germline, CDR1 SEHNR and CDR2 FQNEAQ (reference sequence).

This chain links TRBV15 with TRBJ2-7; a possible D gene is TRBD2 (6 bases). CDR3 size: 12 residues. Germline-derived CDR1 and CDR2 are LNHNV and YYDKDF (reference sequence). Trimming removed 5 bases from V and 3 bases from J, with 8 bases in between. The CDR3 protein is CATSGRGYEQYF. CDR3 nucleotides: TGTGCCACCAGCGGGCGGGGCTACGAGCAGTACTTC. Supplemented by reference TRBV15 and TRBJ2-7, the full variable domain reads DAMVIQNPRYQVTQFGKPVTLSCSQTLNHNVMYWYQQKSSQAPKLLFHYYDKDFNNEADTPDNFQSRRPNTSFCFLDIRSPGLGDTAMYLCATSGRGYEQYFGPGTRLTVT.

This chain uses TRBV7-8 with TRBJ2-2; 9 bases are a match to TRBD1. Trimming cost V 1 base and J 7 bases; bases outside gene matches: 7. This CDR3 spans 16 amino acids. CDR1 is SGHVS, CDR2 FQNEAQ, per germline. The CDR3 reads CASSLVFTGGHGELFF. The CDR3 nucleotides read TGTGCCAGCAGCTTAGTTTTTACAGGGGGCCACGGGGAGCTGTTTTTT.

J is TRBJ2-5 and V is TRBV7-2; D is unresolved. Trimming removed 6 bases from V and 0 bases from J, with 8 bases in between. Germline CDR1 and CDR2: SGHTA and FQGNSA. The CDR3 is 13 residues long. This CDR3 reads CASSSAYQETQYF. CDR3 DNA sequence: TGTGCCAGCAGTTCAGCGTACCAAGAGACCCAGTACTTC.

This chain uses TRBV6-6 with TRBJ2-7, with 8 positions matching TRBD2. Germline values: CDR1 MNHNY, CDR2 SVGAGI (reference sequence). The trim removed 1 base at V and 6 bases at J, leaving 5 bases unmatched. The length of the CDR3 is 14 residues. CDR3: CASSYLAGNREQYF. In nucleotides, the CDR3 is TGTGCCAGCAGTTACTTAGCGGGGAACCGCGAGCAGTACTTC.

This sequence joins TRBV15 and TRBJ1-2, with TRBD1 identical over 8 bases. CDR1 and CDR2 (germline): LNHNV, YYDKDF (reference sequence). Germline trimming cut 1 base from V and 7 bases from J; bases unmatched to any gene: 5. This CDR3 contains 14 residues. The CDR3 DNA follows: TGTGCCACCAGCAGAGGGAGGACAGGGCTTGGCTACACCTTC. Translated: CATSRGRTGLGYTF.

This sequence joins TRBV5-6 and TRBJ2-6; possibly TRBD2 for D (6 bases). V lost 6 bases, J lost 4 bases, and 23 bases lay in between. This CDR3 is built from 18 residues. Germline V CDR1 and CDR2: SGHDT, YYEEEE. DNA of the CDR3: TGTGCCAGCACCTTTCCGGGGGTTAGGGACGCCGGGGCCAACGTCCTGACTTTC. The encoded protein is CASTFPGVRDAGANVLTF. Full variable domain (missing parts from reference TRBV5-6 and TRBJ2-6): DAGVTQSPTHLIKTRGQQVTLRCSPKSGHDTVSWYQQALGQGPQFIFQYYEEEERQRGNFPDRFSGHQFPNYSSELNVNALLLGDSALYLCASTFPGVRDAGANVLTFGAGSRLTVL.

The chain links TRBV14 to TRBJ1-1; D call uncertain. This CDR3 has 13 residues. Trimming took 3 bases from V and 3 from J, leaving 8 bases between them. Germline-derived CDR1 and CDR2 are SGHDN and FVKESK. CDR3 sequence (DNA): TGTGCCAGCAGCCAGACAACTCACACTGAAGCTTTCTTT. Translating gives CASSQTTHTEAFF. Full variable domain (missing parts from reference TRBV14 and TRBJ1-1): EAGVTQFPSHSVIEKGQTVTLRCDPISGHDNLYWYRRVMGKEIKFLLHFVKESKQDESGMPNNRFLAERTGGTYSTLKVQPAELEDSGVYFCASSQTTHTEAFFGQGTRLTVV.

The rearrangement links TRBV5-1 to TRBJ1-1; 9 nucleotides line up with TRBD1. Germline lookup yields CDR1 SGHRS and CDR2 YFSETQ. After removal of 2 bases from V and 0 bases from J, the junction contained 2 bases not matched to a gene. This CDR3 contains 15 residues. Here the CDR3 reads CASSFTGGLNTEAFF. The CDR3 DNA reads TGCGCCAGCAGCTTCACAGGGGGCTTGAACACTGAAGCTTTCTTT.

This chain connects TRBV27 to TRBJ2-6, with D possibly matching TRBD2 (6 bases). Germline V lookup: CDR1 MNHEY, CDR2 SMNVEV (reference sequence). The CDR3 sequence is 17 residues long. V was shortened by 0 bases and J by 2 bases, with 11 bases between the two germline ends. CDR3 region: CASSLSDPGAGANVLTF. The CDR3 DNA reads TGTGCCAGCAGTTTATCGGACCCGGGGGCTGGGGCCAACGTCCTGACTTTC.

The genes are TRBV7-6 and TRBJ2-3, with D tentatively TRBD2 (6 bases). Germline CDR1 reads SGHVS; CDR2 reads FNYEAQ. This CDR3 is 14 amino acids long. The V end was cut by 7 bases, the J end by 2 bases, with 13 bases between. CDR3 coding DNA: TGTGCCAGCATCCCGCGGGGCGACACAGATACGCAGTATTTT. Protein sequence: CASIPRGDTDTQYF.

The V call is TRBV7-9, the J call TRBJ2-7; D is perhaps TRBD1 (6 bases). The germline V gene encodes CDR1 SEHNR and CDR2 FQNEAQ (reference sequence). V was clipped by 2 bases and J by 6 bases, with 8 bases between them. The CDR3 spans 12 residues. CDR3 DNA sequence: TGTGCCAGCAGCTTATGGGACACCGAGCAGTACTTC. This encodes CASSLWDTEQYF.

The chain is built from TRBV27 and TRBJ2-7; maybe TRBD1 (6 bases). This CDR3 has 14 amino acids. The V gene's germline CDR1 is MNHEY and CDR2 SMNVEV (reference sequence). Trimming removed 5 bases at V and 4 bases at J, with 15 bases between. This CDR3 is CASSGNAQGYEQYF. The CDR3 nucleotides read TGTGCCAGCAGTGGAAATGCCCAGGGGTACGAGCAGTACTTC.

The CDR3 region has the DNA TGTGCCAGCAGTTTTCCGGGTTACGAGCAGTACTTC. It codes for CASSFPGYEQYF. The rearrangement uses TRBV5-6 and TRBJ2-7; D remains ambiguous. Germline values: CDR1 SGHDT, CDR2 YYEEEE. The CDR3 is 12 amino acids. With 5 bases removed from V and 4 bases from J, the gap between germline ends came to 10 bases.

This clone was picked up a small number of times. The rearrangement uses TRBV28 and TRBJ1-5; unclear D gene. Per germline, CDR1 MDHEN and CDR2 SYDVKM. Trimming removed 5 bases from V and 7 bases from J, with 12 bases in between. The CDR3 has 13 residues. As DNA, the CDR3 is TGTGCCAGCAGTCCACACGCTAGGCAGCCCCAGCATTTT. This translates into CASSPHARQPQHF.